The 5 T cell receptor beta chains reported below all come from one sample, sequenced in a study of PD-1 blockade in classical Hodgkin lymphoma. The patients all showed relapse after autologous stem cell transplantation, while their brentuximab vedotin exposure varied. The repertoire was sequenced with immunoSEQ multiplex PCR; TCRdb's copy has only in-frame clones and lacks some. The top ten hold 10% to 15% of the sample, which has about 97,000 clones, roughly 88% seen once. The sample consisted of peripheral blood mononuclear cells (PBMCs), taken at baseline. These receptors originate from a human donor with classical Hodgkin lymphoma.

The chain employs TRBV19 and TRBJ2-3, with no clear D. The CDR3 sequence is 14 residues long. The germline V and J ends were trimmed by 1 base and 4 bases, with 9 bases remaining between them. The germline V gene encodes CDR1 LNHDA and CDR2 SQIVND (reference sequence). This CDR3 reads CASSIGMGSDTQYF. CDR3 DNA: TGTGCCAGTAGTATAGGCATGGGGTCAGATACGCAGTATTTT.

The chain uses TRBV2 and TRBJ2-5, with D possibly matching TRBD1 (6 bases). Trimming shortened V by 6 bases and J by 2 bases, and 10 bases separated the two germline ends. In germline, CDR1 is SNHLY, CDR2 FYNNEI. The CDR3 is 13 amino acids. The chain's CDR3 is CASRGQVQETQYF. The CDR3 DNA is TGTGCCAGCAGGGGACAAGTTCAAGAGACCCAGTACTTC.

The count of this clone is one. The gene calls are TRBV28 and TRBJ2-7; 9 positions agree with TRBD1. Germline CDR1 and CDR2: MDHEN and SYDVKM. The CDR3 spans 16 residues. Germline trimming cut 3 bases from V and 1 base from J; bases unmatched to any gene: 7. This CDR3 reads CASSFRTGAPSYEQYF. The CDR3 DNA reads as TGTGCCAGCAGTTTCAGGACAGGGGCCCCTTCCTACGAGCAGTACTTC.

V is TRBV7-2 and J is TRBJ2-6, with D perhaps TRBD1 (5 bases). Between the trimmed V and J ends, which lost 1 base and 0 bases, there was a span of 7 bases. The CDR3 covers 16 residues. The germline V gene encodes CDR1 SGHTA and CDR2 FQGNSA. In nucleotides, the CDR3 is TGTGCCAGCAGCTTAGTAAGGGGCTCTGGGGCCAACGTCCTGACTTTC. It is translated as CASSLVRGSGANVLTF.

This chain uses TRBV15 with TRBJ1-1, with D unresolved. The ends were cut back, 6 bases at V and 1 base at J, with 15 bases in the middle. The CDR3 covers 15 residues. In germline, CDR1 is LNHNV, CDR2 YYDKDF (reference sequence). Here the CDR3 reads CATRKEMGTNTEAFF. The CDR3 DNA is TGTGCCACCAGGAAAGAAATGGGAACGAACACTGAAGCTTTCTTT.